These 16 T cell receptor beta chains were all obtained from the same sample, sequenced in a study of siplizumab effects on memory and regulatory T cells. Assay used: immunoSEQ multiplex PCR; TCRdb lists only in-frame clones, some missing. This table holds over 100,000 clones, approximately 90% found once. Material for sequencing was Tregs sorted from blood. These receptors came from a human donor in good health.

V usage is TRBV2 and J usage is TRBJ2-7; perhaps TRBD2 as D (6 bases). CDR1 is SNHLY, CDR2 FYNNEI, per germline. This CDR3 is built from 11 residues. Trimming removed 11 bases from V and 5 bases from J, with 13 bases in between. This CDR3 reads CASSAGHEQYF. CDR3 sequence (DNA): TGTGCCTCCAGCGCGGGGCACGAGCAGTACTTC.

This chain uses TRBV9 with TRBJ1-4, with D tentatively TRBD1 (5 bases). The V gene lost 4 bases and the J gene lost 1 base, with 8 bases spanning the gap. Germline CDR1 reads SGDLS; CDR2 reads YYNGEE. The CDR3 extends over 14 amino acids. CDR3 protein: CASSRGLTNEKLFF. In DNA form, the CDR3 reads TGTGCCAGCAGCCGGGGCCTAACTAATGAAAAACTGTTTTTT.

A note on this clone: Other DNA sequences in this sample translate to the same CDR3. The V call is TRBV2, the J call TRBJ2-7; D remains ambiguous. This CDR3 spans 13 amino acids. The V end lost 6 bases, the J end lost 3 bases, and 12 bases lay between the germline ends. CDR1 is SNHLY and CDR2 is FYNNEI in the germline V gene. The CDR3 here is CASRTGPSYEQYF. The CDR3 DNA reads as TGTGCCAGCAGGACCGGGCCCAGCTACGAGCAGTACTTC.

The rearrangement uses TRBV29-1 and TRBJ1-1; 8 bases line up with TRBD1. The CDR3 has 11 residues. Trimming cost V 8 bases and J 5 bases; bases outside gene matches: 4. Germline-derived CDR1 and CDR2 are SQVTM and ANQGSEA. In DNA form, the CDR3 reads TGCAGCACCCGGACAGGGACTGAAGCTTTCTTT. Translating it yields CSTRTGTEAFF.

This clone was counted once. This chain uses TRBV18 with TRBJ2-3; the D call may be TRBD1 or TRBD2 (5 bases each). Looked up from germline, CDR1 is KGHSH and CDR2 is LQKENI. The CDR3 consists of 13 residues. Trimming left V 3 bases short and J 10 bases short, with 14 bases between. DNA for the CDR3: TGTGCCAGCTCACCCCGGGACGGCCACGCGCAGTATTTT. Translation gives CASSPRDGHAQYF. The full variable domain, its missing parts supplied by reference TRBV18 and TRBJ2-3, is NAGVMQNPRHLVRRRGQEARLRCSPMKGHSHVYWYRQLPEEGLKFMVYLQKENIIDESGMPKERFSAEFPKEGPSILRIQQVVRGDSAAYFCASSPRDGHAQYFGPGTRLTVL.

The chain has TRBV11-2 and TRBJ2-7, with D possibly being TRBD1 (5 bases). The CDR3 has 15 residues. Germline V gives CDR1 SGHAT, CDR2 FQNNGV. The ends were cut back, 1 base at V and 11 bases at J, with 21 bases in the middle. The CDR3 loop reads CASSLGLFDSQNEYF. The CDR3 coding sequence is TGTGCCAGCAGCTTAGGCCTCTTCGACAGCCAGAACGAGTACTTC. Based on the CDR3 plus reference TRBV11-2 and TRBJ2-7, the full variable domain is EAGVAQSPRYKIIEKRQSVAFWCNPISGHATLYWYQQILGQGPKLLIQFQNNGVVDDSQLPKDRFSAERLKGVDSTLKIQPAKLEDSAVYLCASSLGLFDSQNEYFGPGTRLTVT.

The V and J genes are TRBV6-5 and TRBJ1-2, with 10 bases lining up with TRBD1. CDR3 length equals 13 residues. Germline-derived CDR1 and CDR2 are MNHEY and SVGAGI. V lost 6 bases and J lost 7; bases outside the gene matches: 5. Written as DNA, the CDR3 is TGTGCCAGCAGGGTCGGGACAGGGGCTGGCTACACCTTC. Protein sequence: CASRVGTGAGYTF.

This clone came up once. This chain links TRBV10-2 with TRBJ1-1; 9 nucleotides align to TRBD1. Germline-derived CDR1 and CDR2 are WSHSY and SAAADI. CDR3 length: 15 residues. V lost 6 bases and J lost 3; bases outside the gene matches: 8. This CDR3 reads CASRGDRVADTEAFF. The CDR3, as DNA: TGCGCCAGCAGGGGGGACAGGGTGGCCGACACTGAAGCTTTCTTT.

The chain joins TRBV30 to TRBJ1-1; D gene uncertain. The CDR3 consists of 11 residues. Trimming left V 4 bases short and J 3 bases short, with 6 bases between. Per germline, CDR1 GTSNPN and CDR2 SVGIG (reference sequence). Here the CDR3 DNA reads TGTGCCTGGAATCAGTACACTGAAGCTTTCTTT. This codes for CAWNQYTEAFF.

The chain links TRBV11-2 to TRBJ2-1, with 12 bases lining up with TRBD2. J lost 6 bases, V lost 5 bases, and 8 bases had no gene match. Germline CDR1 is SGHAT and CDR2 is FQNNGV. This CDR3 region has 16 residues. The DNA of the CDR3 is TGTGCCAGCAGCCCGTCACTAGCGGGAGGCCGCAATGAGCAGTTCTTC. It is translated as CASSPSLAGGRNEQFF.

This chain joins TRBV19 and TRBJ1-5; D remains unclear. Per germline, CDR1 LNHDA and CDR2 SQIVND (reference sequence). The V gene lost 5 bases and the J gene lost 2 bases, with 13 bases spanning the gap. This CDR3 comprises 15 residues. The CDR3 region has the DNA TGTGCCAGTAGTGGCGCCCCTTCGGGCAATCAGCCCCAGCATTTT. Protein sequence: CASSGAPSGNQPQHF.

The chain links TRBV27 to TRBJ1-1; D gene uncertain. The CDR3 runs to 13 residues. CDR1 MNHEY and CDR2 SMNVEV come from the germline V gene (reference sequence). V was shortened by 3 bases and J by 3 bases, with 8 bases between the two germline ends. This chain's CDR3 is CASSFGAYTEAFF. CDR3 coding DNA: TGTGCCAGCAGTTTCGGAGCCTACACTGAAGCTTTCTTT.

The J gene is TRBJ1-2, the V gene TRBV18; a weak D match, TRBD1 (5 bases). CDR3 length: 12 amino acids. Germline V gene lookup returns CDR1 KGHSH and CDR2 LQKENI. V was trimmed by 3 bases and J by 8 bases, leaving 10 bases between them. CDR3 sequence (DNA): TGTGCCAGCTCACCCGAAGGGGTCGGCTACACCTTC. Protein: CASSPEGVGYTF.

The V call is TRBV15, the J call TRBJ2-3; D unclear. The germline V gene has CDR1 LNHNV and CDR2 YYDKDF (reference sequence). CDR3 length equals 14 residues. The ends were cut back, 1 base at V and 2 bases at J, with 7 bases in the middle. This chain's CDR3 is CATSRVVTTDTQYF. The CDR3 DNA reads TGTGCCACCAGCAGAGTGGTAACCACAGATACGCAGTATTTT.

This chain connects TRBV5-5 to TRBJ2-2; 7 bases fit TRBD2. This CDR3 comprises 14 residues. Trimming at V came to 4 bases and at J to 4 bases, leaving 4 bases not matched to a gene. Germline-derived CDR1 and CDR2 are SGHKS and YYEKEE (reference sequence). Written as DNA, the CDR3 is TGTGCCAGCAGCGTCCGGACTAGCACCGGGGAGCTGTTTTTT. Its translation: CASSVRTSTGELFF. Variable domain in full (rest from reference TRBV5-5 and TRBJ2-2): DAGVTQSPTHLIKTRGQQVTLRCSPISGHKSVSWYQQVLGQGPQFIFQYYEKEERGRGNFPDRFSARQFPNYSSELNVNALLLGDSALYLCASSVRTSTGELFFGEGSRLTVL.

The V gene is TRBV4-2, the J gene TRBJ1-5, with D unclear. Trimming pared 0 bases from V and 7 bases from J, leaving 13 bases between. The CDR3 has 15 amino acids. Germline CDR1 reads LGHNA; CDR2 reads YNFKEQ. The CDR3 reads CASSQEPGVGQPQHF. For the CDR3, the DNA is TGTGCCAGCAGCCAAGAACCAGGAGTAGGACAGCCCCAGCATTTT.